Listed below are T cell receptor beta chains from one sample, sequenced in a study of shared clonotypes between healthy human individuals. Method: immunoSEQ multiplex PCR; TCRdb's copy keeps in-frame clones and lacks some. Here the sample spans almost 750,000 clones, around 77% being singletons. Sequencing was carried out using memory CD4+ T cells sorted from blood. The source of these receptors is a young woman in good health. The CDR3 runs from the conserved cysteine through the conserved F or W. The D gene is left open where the match is weak. Clone size, where shown, is once, few, many, or a class for clones that have expanded.

D | J | size | V | DNA | CDR3
NA | TRBJ2-7 | NA | TRBV9 | TGTGCCAGCAGCGTAGGTCTAGGGGACTCATTCGACGAGCAGTACTTC | CASSVGLGDSFDEQYF
TRBD2 | TRBJ2-1 | NA | TRBV29-1 | TGCAGCGTTGTAAGGACTAGCGGATTGTACAATGAGCAGTTCTTC | CSVVRTSGLYNEQFF
NA | TRBJ2-3 | NA | TRBV28 | TGTGCCAGCAGTCGCCTCGGTACGCAGTATTTT | CASSRLGTQYF
NA | TRBJ2-7 | NA | TRBV7-2 | TGTGCCAGCAGCTTGTTGGGGGAAACCTACGAGCAGTACTTC | CASSLLGETYEQYF
TRBD1 | TRBJ2-7 | once | TRBV15 | TGTGCCACCAGCAGAGGCACTACAGGGGCCGCAACTCTGGGCGAGCAGTACTTC | CATSRGTTGAATLGEQYF
NA | TRBJ1-5 | NA | TRBV19 | TGTGCCAGTAGGGTTGGCAAGGGGGACATAAATCAGCCCCAGCATTTT | CASRVGKGDINQPQHF
TRBD2 | TRBJ2-1 | NA | TRBV5-1 | TGCGCCAGCAGTTCTCTAGCGGAGACCTACAATGAGCAGTTCTTC | CASSSLAETYNEQFF
NA | TRBJ1-5 | few | TRBV28 | TGTGCCAGCAGTTTCGGGATCAATCAGCCCCAGCATTTT | CASSFGINQPQHF
TRBD1 | TRBJ1-1 | NA | TRBV5-1 | TGCGCCAGCAGCGCCGGGACAGAGCACACTGAAGCTTTCTTT | CASSAGTEHTEAFF
NA | TRBJ2-7 | NA | TRBV6-7 | TGTGCCAGCAGTTACTCGAACAGGGCCGAGGACGAGCAGTACTTC | CASSYSNRAEDEQYF
NA | TRBJ1-1 | NA | TRBV5-4 | TGTGCCAGCAGCAGGGGGAACACTGAAGCTTTCTTT | CASSRGNTEAFF
TRBD1 | TRBJ2-3 | NA | TRBV7-9 | TGTGCCAGCAGCTTCGGAGGACAGGGGACAGATACGCAGTATTTT | CASSFGGQGTDTQYF
NA | TRBJ2-7 | NA | TRBV5-6 | TGTGCCAGCAGCTTGGGACAGGGGAGGGTCTACGAGCAGTACTTC | CASSLGQGRVYEQYF
NA | TRBJ2-5 | NA | TRBV6-1 | TGTGCCAGCGGAGGGCTCATTGAGACCCAGTACTTC | CASGGLIETQYF
TRBD1 | TRBJ2-7 | once | TRBV6-5 | TGTGCCAGCAGTTACCCGCCAGGGGGCTATCGAAAAGAGCAGTACTTC | CASSYPPGGYRKEQYF
TRBD2 | TRBJ2-7 | NA | TRBV7-2 | TGTGCCAGCAGCTTCAGTCTGGCTAGCGGGAGGAACTACGAGCAGTACTTC | CASSFSLASGRNYEQYF
TRBD2 | TRBJ2-5 | once | TRBV4-1 | TGCGCCAGCAGCCAAGCGGGGGGACTGGAGACCCAGTACTTC | CASSQAGGLETQYF
NA | TRBJ2-7 | once | TRBV18 | TGTGCCAGCTCACCAAACGGCAGGCTCGAGCAGTACTTC | CASSPNGRLEQYF
NA | TRBJ2-1 | NA | TRBV29-1 | TGCAGCGTGAGGACAGACGCAAATCTTTACAATGAGCAGTTCTTC | CSVRTDANLYNEQFF
NA | TRBJ1-4 | NA | TRBV5-4 | TGTGCCAGCAGCAAAGACCAGGGCAACGGGGGCACTAATGAAAAACTGTTTTTT | CASSKDQGNGGTNEKLFF
NA | TRBJ2-2 | NA | TRBV27 | TGTGCCAGCAGTCCCCATGAGCGGCTCACCGGGGAGCTGTTTTTT | CASSPHERLTGELFF
NA | TRBJ1-4 | NA | TRBV5-4 | TGTGCCAGCAGCTTGGCGGGTGGGGGCGAAAAACTGTTTTTT | CASSLAGGGEKLFF
TRBD1 | TRBJ2-2 | few | TRBV5-1 | TGCGCCAGCAGCATTCGGACAGGGAACACCGGGGAGCTGTTTTTT | CASSIRTGNTGELFF
NA | TRBJ2-2 | NA | TRBV5-8 | TGTGCCAGCAGCTGGATGGGGACCGGGGAGCTGTTTTTT | CASSWMGTGELFF
NA | TRBJ2-1 | NA | TRBV6-5 | TGTGCCAGCAACCCCGGGGCGGGATTATACAATGAGCAGTTCTTC | CASNPGAGLYNEQFF
NA | TRBJ2-1 | NA | TRBV29-1 | TGCAGCGTTGACGAACAGGGTGGGTCCTACAATGAGCAGTTCTTC | CSVDEQGGSYNEQFF
NA | TRBJ2-7 | NA | TRBV18 | TGTGCCAGCTCTCGAGGGGACCGGGACGAGCAGTACTTC | CASSRGDRDEQYF
NA | TRBJ1-1 | NA | TRBV28 | TGTGCCAGCAGCCAGCGGCTGGACAGTGGGAACACTGAAGCTTTCTTT | CASSQRLDSGNTEAFF
TRBD1 | TRBJ2-1 | once | TRBV2 | TGTGCCAGCAGCAGCCGCAGGGGGAGCAATGAGCAGTTCTTC | CASSSRRGSNEQFF
NA | TRBJ1-2 | few | TRBV28 | TGTGCCAGCAGTCCGAACTATGGCTACACCTTC | CASSPNYGYTF